A single sample gave rise to the 24 T cell receptor beta chains below, sequenced in a study of vaccination effects on CD4 cells after COVID-19. Expansion of antigen-specific CD4+ T cells with viral peptide pools was carried out by the ViraFEST assay before sequencing. Scientists isolated CD4+ T cells after a roughly 9-day culture period ended. Between March and December 2020, the person had a SARS-CoV-2 infection that PCR confirmed. Sequenced by immunoSEQ multiplex PCR; TCRdb stores in-frame clones only, minus some. The sample holds around 25,000 clones; 65% to 75% are singletons and the top ten take roughly a sixth. Antigens of these TCRs are unknown. Source: CD4+ T cells from PBMCs cultured with SARS-CoV-2 spike peptides, taken before COVID-19 vaccination. All receptors come from a human donor who had a prior SARS-CoV-2 infection.

This clone has more than one count but fewer than ten. The CDR3 DNA sequence: TGCGCCAGCAGCCAAGTATCAGGGTCGGGGACTGAAGCTTTCTTT. Translation: CASSQVSGSGTEAFF. The genes are TRBV4-3 and TRBJ1-1; possible D gene TRBD1, 5 bases. Deletions cut 1 base from V and 5 bases from J, with 14 bases between. Germline lookup yields CDR1 LGHNA and CDR2 YSLEER. There are 15 residues in the CDR3.

The V and J genes are TRBV27 and TRBJ2-3; 15 nucleotides match TRBD2. The CDR3 totals 19 residues. The V and J ends lost 1 base and 7 bases, in that order; junction bases with no gene match: 12. The V gene's germline CDR1 is MNHEY and CDR2 SMNVEV (reference sequence). CDR3 nucleotides: TGTGCCAGCAGTTTATTCGGGATACTAGGACTAGCGGGGGGGAATACGCAGTATTTT. It specifies CASSLFGILGLAGGNTQYF.

The chain couples TRBV13 to TRBJ1-6; D possibly corresponds to TRBD1 (5 bases). The CDR3 length is 13 residues. The ends were cut back, 4 bases at V and 14 bases at J, with 15 bases in the middle. Germline-derived CDR1 and CDR2 are PRHDT and FYEKMQ (reference sequence). CDR3 loop: CASSSSPGTALHF. In DNA form, the CDR3 reads TGTGCCAGCAGCTCCTCCCCGGGGACGGCCCTCCACTTT.

This clone was counted a few times. This rearrangement joins TRBV6-2 or TRBV6-3 to TRBJ2-7; TRBD1 agrees at 7 bases. The CDR3 spans 15 residues. Germline CDR1 and CDR2: MNHEY and SVGEGT. V was clipped by 4 bases and J by 1 base; unmatched bases: 7. CDR3 bases: TGTGCCAGCAGTTCGCCACGACAGGGATCCTACGAGCAGTACTTC. As protein: CASSSPRQGSYEQYF.

By sample fraction, this clone is medium-sized. The chain has TRBV6-5 and TRBJ1-3; D unresolved. Germline V gene sequence: CDR1 MNHEY, CDR2 SVGAGI. The CDR3 is 15 residues long. With 0 bases removed from V and 0 bases from J, the gap between germline ends came to 6 bases. The CDR3 coding sequence is TGTGCCAGCAGTTACTCGCACAGCTCTGGAAACACCATATATTTT. It translates to CASSYSHSSGNTIYF.

The rearrangement joins TRBV7-2 to TRBJ1-1; D call uncertain. Germline values: CDR1 SGHTA, CDR2 FQGNSA. This CDR3 contains 13 residues. V shed 5 bases and J shed 3 bases, with 10 bases lying between them. The CDR3 DNA reads as TGTGCCAGCAGCAAAGGCGGGGACACTGAAGCTTTCTTT. Protein: CASSKGGDTEAFF.

The chain uses TRBV29-1 and TRBJ1-2, with D unresolved. The germline gives CDR1 SQVTM, CDR2 ANQGSEA. This CDR3 has 15 residues. V was shortened by 4 bases and J by 4 bases, with 19 bases between the two germline ends. The CDR3 loop reads CSVGRASQKGYGYTF. For the CDR3, the DNA is TGCAGCGTTGGCCGGGCCTCACAAAAGGGCTATGGCTACACCTTC.

The genes are TRBV5-1 and TRBJ2-3, with D unclear. CDR1 is SGHRS, CDR2 YFSETQ, per germline. The V and J ends lost 3 bases and 0 bases respectively, with 5 bases between them. This CDR3 is built from 13 residues. The CDR3 region is CASSSTSTDTQYF. The CDR3 DNA reads as TGCGCCAGCAGCTCGACTAGCACAGATACGCAGTATTTT.

This clone showed up just a few times. The rearrangement links TRBV5-1 to TRBJ2-5; 10 bases align to TRBD1. Per germline, CDR1 SGHRS and CDR2 YFSETQ. The CDR3 is made up of 14 amino acids. After removal of 3 bases from V and 4 bases from J, the junction contained 3 bases not matched to a gene. The CDR3, as DNA: TGCGCCAGCAGCTCGGGACAGGGGACAGAGACCCAGTACTTC. Its translation is CASSSGQGTETQYF.

The rearrangement links TRBV2 to TRBJ2-7; D possibly matches TRBD1 or TRBD2 (6 bases each). V was shortened by 5 bases and J by 5 bases, with 13 bases between the two germline ends. From germline, CDR1 is SNHLY and CDR2 FYNNEI. The CDR3 contains 13 residues. CDR3 bases: TGTGCCAGCAGTCCGGGGGCGGACGACGAGCAGTACTTC. Encoded protein: CASSPGADDEQYF.

This clone was seen once. This chain connects TRBV5-4 to TRBJ2-1; TRBD1 aligns across 11 bases. Germline V CDR1 and CDR2: SGHNT, YYREEE (reference sequence). The length of the CDR3 is 16 residues. J gave up 5 bases and V 0 bases, and 4 bases lay outside the gene matches. CDR3 in DNA: TGTGCCAGCAGCTTGGGACCGGGACAGGGGGACAATGAGCAGTTCTTC. Its protein product is CASSLGPGQGDNEQFF.

The V and J genes are TRBV7-2 and TRBJ2-1; TRBD1 is a possible D gene (7 bases). Germline V CDR1 and CDR2: SGHTA, FQGNSA. This CDR3 contains 14 residues. The V end was cut by 3 bases, the J end by 10 bases, with 16 bases between. The chain's CDR3 is CASSFQGGGEEQFF. The DNA of the CDR3 is TGTGCCAGCAGCTTCCAAGGGGGCGGGGAGGAGCAGTTCTTC.

The genes are TRBV14 and TRBJ2-7; D remains unclear. Deletions cut 5 bases from V and 0 bases from J, with 5 bases between. CDR3 size: 12 residues. Germline V gives CDR1 SGHDN, CDR2 FVKESK. The CDR3 spells CASSSYSYEQYF. The CDR3 bases are TGTGCCAGCAGCTCATACTCCTACGAGCAGTACTTC.

This sequence joins TRBV11-1 and TRBJ1-1, with D unclear. The V end lost 5 bases, the J end lost 8 bases, and 12 bases lay between the germline ends. The CDR3 extends over 12 amino acids. Per germline, CDR1 SGHAT and CDR2 FQDESV (reference sequence). Written as DNA, the CDR3 is TGTGCCAGCAGCCCACGACGGACGGAAGCTTTCTTT. This sequence encodes CASSPRRTEAFF.

This chain uses TRBV19 with TRBJ1-1; 8 positions match TRBD1. Germline lookup yields CDR1 LNHDA and CDR2 SQIVND (reference sequence). This CDR3 is 15 amino acids long. The J segment lost 0 bases and the V segment lost 7 bases, leaving 7 bases of the junction unmatched. CDR3 sequence (DNA): TGTGCCAGTAACGAGGACAGGGAGATGAACACTGAAGCTTTCTTT. Translating it yields CASNEDREMNTEAFF.

The count of this clone is one. This sequence joins TRBV2 and TRBJ2-3; D is uncertain. Germline lookup yields CDR1 SNHLY and CDR2 FYNNEI. V was cut by 6 bases and J by 10 bases, with 11 bases left in between. There are 11 residues in the CDR3. Here the CDR3 DNA reads TGTGCCAGCAGCCCTCGGTTGGCGCAGTATTTT. This gives the protein CASSPRLAQYF.

The chain combines TRBV25-1 with TRBJ2-5, with 7 bases identical to TRBD1. CDR1 is MGHDK, CDR2 SYGVNS, per germline. The ends lost 7 bases at V and 5 bases at J; junction bases unmatched: 7. The CDR3 is 13 amino acids. The CDR3 region is CASTQGGRETQYF. CDR3 DNA: TGTGCCAGCACTCAAGGGGGCAGGGAGACCCAGTACTTC.

The chain couples TRBV3-1 (or the pseudogene TRBV3-2) to TRBJ1-2; D is undetermined. Trimming stripped 3 bases from V and 7 bases from J, with 9 bases between. The CDR3 sequence is 12 residues long. The germline V gene encodes CDR1 LGHDT and CDR2 YNNKEL (reference sequence). As DNA, the CDR3 is TGTGCCAGCAGCCAGGGTACGGTTGGCTACACCTTC. This gives the protein CASSQGTVGYTF.

The gene calls are TRBV10-1 and TRBJ2-3; D not certain. CDR3 length: 17 amino acids. Germline V lookup: CDR1 WNHNN, CDR2 SYGVQD (reference sequence). V was clipped by 0 bases and J by 5 bases, with 18 bases between them. The CDR3 coding sequence is TGCGCCAGCAGTGAGTCGTTGGTAGGCCGGTCCCGAGATACGCAGTATTTT. Protein: CASSESLVGRSRDTQYF.

The V gene is TRBV11-2, the J gene TRBJ2-2; a weak D match, TRBD1 (5 bases). Germline values: CDR1 SGHAT, CDR2 FQNNGV. Trimming took 6 bases from V and 1 from J, leaving 9 bases between them. The CDR3 has 14 amino acids. Written as DNA, the CDR3 is TGTGCCAGCAGGGTCCAGGGGAACACCGGGGAGCTGTTTTTT. It yields the protein CASRVQGNTGELFF.

The chain couples TRBV6-5 to TRBJ1-5, with D unclear. Germline V gene data show CDR1 as MNHEY and CDR2 as SVGAGI. This CDR3 is 15 amino acids long. V lost 6 bases to trimming and J lost 1 base, with 13 bases between them. CDR3 sequence (DNA): TGTGCCAGCAGCCGTTATGTAAACAGCAATCAGCCCCAGCATTTT. It is translated as CASSRYVNSNQPQHF.

The chain recombines TRBV7-9 with TRBJ2-7; weak D call: TRBD1 (5 bases). CDR1 and CDR2 (germline): SEHNR, FQNEAQ (reference sequence). The CDR3 has 15 amino acids. The V gene lost 5 bases and the J gene lost 2 bases, with 16 bases spanning the gap. The DNA of the CDR3 is TGTGCCAGCAGCCGGGCCGGATCAGGGCCCTACGAGCAGTACTTC. It codes for CASSRAGSGPYEQYF. Variable domain in full (rest from reference TRBV7-9 and TRBJ2-7): DTGVSQNPRHKITKRGQNVTFRCDPISEHNRLYWYRQTLGQGPEFLTYFQNEAQLEKSRLLSDRFSAERPKGSFSTLEIQRTEQGDSAMYLCASSRAGSGPYEQYFGPGTRLTVT.

V gene TRBV6-5 combines with J gene TRBJ2-1; TRBD2 matches at 7 bases. V dropped 7 bases and J dropped 3; count of bases not matched to a gene: 9. The CDR3 extends over 15 amino acids. Germline values: CDR1 MNHEY, CDR2 SVGAGI. DNA of the CDR3: TGTGCCAGCACGGCACGGATAGCGGGCTACAATGAGCAGTTCTTC. It codes for CASTARIAGYNEQFF.

This chain joins TRBV4-1 and TRBJ1-4, with 7 bases identical to TRBD1. The CDR3 runs to 14 residues. CDR1 and CDR2 from the germline V gene are MGHRA and YSYEKL. The V gene end was trimmed by 6 bases and the J gene end by 5 bases; junction bases not matched to a gene: 6. Here the CDR3 reads CASRLGGQNEKLFF. CDR3 nucleotide sequence: TGCGCCAGCAGACTCGGGGGACAGAATGAAAAACTGTTTTTT.